This TCR beta chain is from a study of PD-1 blockade in classical Hodgkin lymphoma (dated by TCRdb to 2018 to 2020). Describing the broader study: The study used CyTOF and TCR beta sequencing to define a peripheral blood immune signature of response to PD-1 blockade in classical Hodgkin lymphoma.

CDR1 and CDR2 were assigned from the germline V gene as KGHSH and LQKENI. Taken from cysteine to phenylalanine, the CDR3 has 14 residues. The sequence is cut down to CDR3 DNA, 42 bases in frame from base 1. Deletion took 3 bases off V and 4 bases off J, with a span of 12 bases between the germline ends. In the case of this clone: The clone's antigen remains unknown. Base qualities are not provided; no much larger clone lies one nucleotide away.

The Qiagen DNeasy kit was used to extract genomic DNA from unsorted PBMCs and from the negatively selected CD4+ and CD8+ fractions. Amplification of TCR beta CDR3 regions was done by immunoSEQ multiplex PCR with primers that anneal to V and J segments. A synthetic immune receptor repertoire was used to minimize amplification bias, and any remaining bias was removed computationally after sequencing. Turning to the authors' computational methods: Custom Python scripts were used to quantify repertoire diversity as the Shannon entropy index. Unsorted, CD4+ and CD8+ repertoires were analyzed separately, except for combined analyses in which CD4+ and CD8+ sequences were merged in silico. TCRdb mirrors the immuneACCESS table, restricted to in-frame sequences. Some clones are absent from its copies; in checked studies, under half trace to an unresolved V gene, and the reason for the others is unknown. V and J calls and clone size are copied from that table; D and trimming were computed from the DNA. The table for this sample lists 70,000 or so clones; over 90% of them were counted only once. Of the sample, approximately 2.5% is held by the ten largest clones.

The research as a whole found: Baseline TCR diversity was reported as lower in newly diagnosed patients than in healthy donors, and lower still in relapsed/refractory patients. The study covered only a single clinical trial cohort, and the causes of the repertoire differences, possibly disease activity or prior therapy, were still not defined.

The sample's time point label is to be understood as: newly diagnosed, previously untreated cHL patient sample. PBMCs from patients with newly diagnosed, previously untreated classical Hodgkin lymphoma were sequenced as a comparison group for the relapsed/refractory trial patients. Peripheral blood was collected in 8 mL Vacutainer Cell Preparation Tubes, from which PBMCs were isolated by centrifugation and then cryopreserved. The chain employs TRBV18 and TRBJ1-1; the D gene cannot be resolved reliably. Source material: peripheral blood mononuclear cells (PBMCs). The sequence came from a human donor with classical Hodgkin lymphoma. The CDR3 in this case is CASSPVDKGTEAFF. Read as DNA, the sequence is TGTGCCAGCTCACCGGTAGACAAAGGCACTGAAGCTTTCTTT.